This T cell receptor beta chain was observed in a study of shared clonotypes between healthy human individuals. Overall study results and limits: Few donors restricted represented genetic and exposure-history diversity. Among donors, the sharing of clonotypes was expected to be influenced by sequencing depth.

Only Caucasian adults living in Nashville, Tennessee served as donors. Germline V gene sequence: CDR1 SGDLS, CDR2 YYNGEE. V lost 3 bases, J lost 4 bases, and 16 bases lay in between. CDR3 size: 15 residues. Clones were read by immunoSEQ multiplex PCR, and TCRdb kept only the in-frame ones, dropping some. The repertoire holds about 2.5 million clones, with about 90% as singletons. This clone was seen a single time. Its cognate antigen is unknown. J is TRBJ1-2 and V is TRBV9, with D possibly being TRBD1 (5 bases). This TCR was sampled from a man younger than 30 in good health. Some clones in this sample may be carry-over from other donors' samples. Sequencing was performed on naive CD4+ T cells from PBMCs. Subset here: CD45RA+ positively selected. CDR3 protein: CASSEQPQGAYGYTF. In nucleotides, the CDR3 is TGTGCCAGCAGCGAGCAGCCCCAGGGTGCCTATGGCTACACCTTC.